Below are 29 T cell receptor beta chains sequenced from a single sample in a study of blood T cell repertoires in COVID-19. Sequencing was performed with immunoSEQ multiplex PCR; in TCRdb, only in-frame clones are kept and a portion is missing. The profile shows around 270,000 clones, roughly nine tenths of them singletons. Specimen: peripheral blood. The receptors stem from a man between 60 and 75 years old who had recovered from COVID-19.

This chain uses TRBV3-1 (or the pseudogene TRBV3-2) with TRBJ1-2; 7 bases align to TRBD1. CDR1 is LGHDT and CDR2 is YNNKEL in the germline V gene (reference sequence). Trimming took 4 bases from V and 3 from J; bases not matched to a gene: 2. The CDR3 has 13 amino acids. The CDR3 region has the DNA TGTGCCAGCAGCCTTACAGGGGACTATGGCTACACCTTC. Protein product: CASSLTGDYGYTF.

The rearrangement uses TRBV12-3 or TRBV12-4 and TRBJ1-2, with a weak D call TRBD1 (5 bases). CDR3 length: 13 amino acids. Trimming shortened V by 4 bases and J by 3 bases, and 9 bases separated the two germline ends. CDR3 residues: CASSWGGDYGYTF. The CDR3 bases are TGTGCCAGCAGTTGGGGGGGTGACTATGGCTACACCTTC.

The chain couples TRBV6-2 or TRBV6-3 to TRBJ1-2; unclear D gene. This CDR3 comprises 15 residues. Germline CDR1 MNHEY, CDR2 SVGEGT. V lost 1 base to trimming and J lost 4 bases, with 13 bases between them. CDR3 residues: CASSYLGSHPYGYTF. The CDR3 bases are TGTGCCAGCAGTTACTTGGGCAGTCATCCCTATGGCTACACCTTC.

The chain carries TRBV2 and TRBJ2-7, with 12 bases matching TRBD2. The CDR3 extends over 14 amino acids. Trimming at V came to 5 bases and at J to 4 bases, leaving 3 bases not matched to a gene. CDR1 SNHLY and CDR2 FYNNEI come from the germline V gene. CDR3 sequence reads: CASSSGTSGYEQYF. DNA for the CDR3: TGTGCCAGCAGTTCCGGGACTAGCGGGTACGAGCAGTACTTC.

The chain joins TRBV11-2 to TRBJ2-7, with D possibly being TRBD2 (5 bases). From germline, CDR1 is SGHAT and CDR2 FQNNGV. V was shortened by 1 base and J by 3 bases, with 13 bases between the two germline ends. The CDR3 has 15 amino acids. The CDR3 here is CASSLGFRGGYEQYF. The CDR3 bases are TGTGCCAGCAGCTTAGGGTTTAGAGGAGGCTACGAGCAGTACTTC. Combining the CDR3 with reference TRBV11-2 and TRBJ2-7 gives the whole variable domain EAGVAQSPRYKIIEKRQSVAFWCNPISGHATLYWYQQILGQGPKLLIQFQNNGVVDDSQLPKDRFSAERLKGVDSTLKIQPAKLEDSAVYLCASSLGFRGGYEQYFGPGTRLTVT.

This rearrangement joins TRBV6-5 to TRBJ1-6; TRBD1 matches 7 bases. CDR3 size: 15 residues. Germline-derived CDR1 and CDR2 are MNHEY and SVGAGI. Trimming cost V 2 bases and J 6 bases; bases outside gene matches: 4. The DNA for the CDR3 is TGTGCCAGCAGTTACAGCCAGGGGGTTAATTCACCCCTCCACTTT. It encodes CASSYSQGVNSPLHF.

The chain couples TRBV5-1 to TRBJ2-3; D gene uncertain. This CDR3 is 17 amino acids long. V shed 0 bases and J shed 6 bases, with 20 bases lying between them. Germline CDR1 and CDR2: SGHRS and YFSETQ. CDR3 sequence (DNA): TGCGCCAGCAGCTTGGATGCAGTTAAAAGGCCCGGGGATACGCAGTATTTT. It is translated as CASSLDAVKRPGDTQYF.

The chain uses TRBV13 and TRBJ1-2, with a possible D match to TRBD1 (5 bases). CDR1 and CDR2 (germline): PRHDT, FYEKMQ (reference sequence). CDR3 length: 16 amino acids. V shed 4 bases and J shed 7 bases, with 22 bases lying between them. Written as DNA, the CDR3 is TGTGCCAGCAGCTCGGGGGAGGGGCCCTCGTATAGTGGCTACACCTTC. Protein product: CASSSGEGPSYSGYTF.

The chain couples TRBV9 to TRBJ2-1, with TRBD1 matching 7 bases. Germline assignment: CDR1 SGDLS and CDR2 YYNGEE. CDR3 length: 15 amino acids. V gave up 4 bases and J gave up 2 bases; unmatched junction bases: 6. The CDR3 protein is CASSPIGTAYNEQFF. The CDR3 bases are TGTGCCAGCAGCCCTATTGGGACAGCCTACAATGAGCAGTTCTTC.

The genes are TRBV2 and TRBJ1-5; unclear D gene. The CDR3 spans 15 residues. With 8 bases removed from V and 0 bases from J, the gap between germline ends came to 14 bases. Per the germline V gene, CDR1 is SNHLY and CDR2 is FYNNEI. This CDR3 reads CASRREANSNQPQHF. In DNA form, the CDR3 reads TGTGCCAGCCGTAGGGAGGCGAATAGCAATCAGCCCCAGCATTTT.

The V and J genes are TRBV20-1 and TRBJ1-5; D uncertain. The CDR3 length is 11 residues. Germline assignment: CDR1 DFQATT and CDR2 SNEGSKA (reference sequence). V was pared by 5 bases and J by 6 bases, with 8 bases between. CDR3 DNA: TGCAGTGCTGGGTCTAGTCAGCCCCAGCATTTT. Translation gives CSAGSSQPQHF.

The chain couples TRBV19 to TRBJ1-1; D not certain. V lost 5 bases to trimming and J lost 2 bases, with 9 bases between them. The CDR3 loop spans 13 amino acids. In germline, CDR1 is LNHDA, CDR2 SQIVND (reference sequence). CDR3 DNA sequence: TGTGCCAGTAGTGCCCGGGGTAACACTGAAGCTTTCTTT. Its protein is CASSARGNTEAFF.

This clone was found a few times. V usage is TRBV2 and J usage is TRBJ1-5; TRBD1 aligns across 8 bases. The J segment lost 1 base and the V segment lost 10 bases, leaving 6 bases of the junction unmatched. CDR1 and CDR2 from the germline V gene are SNHLY and FYNNEI. The CDR3 consists of 14 residues. CDR3 bases: TGTGCCACTCGGGGACAGGCGAGCAATCAGCCCCAGCATTTT. Translated, it gives CATRGQASNQPQHF.

The rearrangement links TRBV18 to TRBJ1-2; D remains ambiguous. Trimming took off 8 bases at V and 7 bases at J, with 23 bases between the two ends. This CDR3 spans 15 amino acids. CDR1 KGHSH and CDR2 LQKENI come from the germline V gene. In nucleotides, the CDR3 is TGTGCCAGCCTTCCAACCAGACACCCCGAGGGTGGCTACACCTTC. It yields the protein CASLPTRHPEGGYTF.

J is TRBJ1-1 and V is TRBV9; TRBD1 aligns across 7 bases. Germline CDR1 SGDLS, CDR2 YYNGEE. This CDR3 region has 14 residues. V lost 0 bases to trimming and J lost 1 base; unmatched junction nucleotides: 0. CDR3 residues: CASSVGQGNTEAFF. The CDR3 DNA is TGTGCCAGCAGCGTAGGACAGGGGAACACTGAAGCTTTCTTT.

This chain joins TRBV5-1 and TRBJ1-1, with D perhaps matching TRBD1 (6 bases). CDR3 size: 15 residues. Germline V CDR1 and CDR2: SGHRS, YFSETQ. The V gene lost 4 bases and the J gene lost 6 bases, with 19 bases spanning the gap. This CDR3 is CASSHPTGGGSEAFF. In DNA, the CDR3 is TGCGCCAGCAGCCACCCGACCGGGGGGGGCTCTGAAGCTTTCTTT.

This clone turned up a few times. The chain joins TRBV24-1 to TRBJ1-2; D is ambiguous. The V end lost 4 bases, the J end lost 4 bases, and 12 bases lay between the germline ends. The CDR3 covers 14 residues. CDR1 is KGHDR, CDR2 SFDVKD, per germline. The CDR3 here is CATSDPGRGYGYTF. CDR3 DNA sequence: TGTGCCACCAGTGACCCAGGACGGGGCTATGGCTACACCTTC.

The chain recombines TRBV6-4 with TRBJ2-3; tentative D call: TRBD1 (6 bases). Trimming removed 6 bases from V and 3 bases from J, with 10 bases in between. CDR1 is MRHNA and CDR2 is SNTAGT in the germline V gene. There are 13 residues in the CDR3. The CDR3 loop reads CASSTGSTDTQYF. The CDR3 bases are TGTGCCAGCAGCACAGGGAGTACAGATACGCAGTATTTT.

V usage is TRBV3-1 (or the pseudogene TRBV3-2) and J usage is TRBJ1-1; D is ambiguous. Trimming removed 0 bases from V and 1 base from J, with 18 bases in between. CDR1 is LGHDT and CDR2 is YNNKEL in the germline V gene (reference sequence). CDR3 length: 18 residues. In DNA, the CDR3 is TGTGCCAGCAGCCAAGAAACATCTTGGAGTAGCCGGAACACTGAAGCTTTCTTT. As protein: CASSQETSWSSRNTEAFF.

The chain carries TRBV19 and TRBJ2-7; D remains ambiguous. CDR3 size: 13 residues. V was cut by 4 bases and J by 1 base, with 8 bases left in between. CDR1 LNHDA and CDR2 SQIVND come from the germline V gene (reference sequence). CDR3 sequence: CASSSSRSYEQYF. CDR3 sequence (DNA): TGTGCCAGTAGTAGTTCGAGGTCCTACGAGCAGTACTTC.

V and J are TRBV11-3 and TRBJ2-5; D may be TRBD2 (5 bases). Trimming cost V 8 bases and J 5 bases, with 15 bases left between them. The CDR3 has 13 residues. Per the germline V gene, CDR1 is SGHNT and CDR2 is YENEEA. The CDR3 is CASSTGPGETQYF. The CDR3 DNA follows: TGTGCCAGCTCAACTGGGCCGGGGGAGACCCAGTACTTC.

The chain couples TRBV19 to TRBJ2-1; D gene uncertain. The CDR3 is 16 residues long. Germline CDR1 is LNHDA and CDR2 is SQIVND (reference sequence). V was pared by 3 bases and J by 0 bases, with 12 bases between. CDR3 nucleotide sequence: TGTGCCAGTAGTATGCAACTATCGAGCTCCTACAATGAGCAGTTCTTC. Residues: CASSMQLSSSYNEQFF. The full variable domain, its missing parts supplied by reference TRBV19 and TRBJ2-1, is DGGITQSPKYLFRKEGQNVTLSCEQNLNHDAMYWYRQDPGQGLRLIYYSQIVNDFQKGDIAEGYSVSREKKESFPLTVTSAQKNPTAFYLCASSMQLSSSYNEQFFGPGTRLTVL.

The genes are TRBV27 and TRBJ2-3; D unclear. The germline V gene has CDR1 MNHEY and CDR2 SMNVEV (reference sequence). This CDR3 contains 14 residues. Deletions cut 5 bases from V and 2 bases from J, with 11 bases between. The CDR3 coding sequence is TGTGCCAGCAGTATTAGCAGAGTCACAGATACGCAGTATTTT. Amino acids: CASSISRVTDTQYF.

The chain carries TRBV3-1 (or the pseudogene TRBV3-2) and TRBJ2-1; 12 nucleotides agree with TRBD2. V dropped 3 bases and J dropped 8; count of bases not matched to a gene: 5. CDR3 length: 15 residues. Germline CDR1 LGHDT, CDR2 YNNKEL (reference sequence). DNA of the CDR3: TGTGCCAGCAGCCAGAGGACTAGCGGGGTCCATGAGCAGTTCTTC. This gives the protein CASSQRTSGVHEQFF.

This clone was seen only a few times. The CDR3 region has the DNA TGCGCCAGCGGACACAGGGGTACTAGCAATCAGCCCCAGCATTTT. Translating it yields CASGHRGTSNQPQHF. This chain links TRBV5-1 with TRBJ1-5, with TRBD1 matching 7 bases. CDR3 length: 15 residues. Germline V gives CDR1 SGHRS, CDR2 YFSETQ. The trim removed 7 bases at V and 0 bases at J, leaving 7 bases unmatched.

The chain is built from TRBV5-4 and TRBJ2-7; 10 nucleotides align to TRBD1. After removal of 0 bases from V and 7 bases from J, the junction contained 7 bases not matched to a gene. The length of the CDR3 is 15 residues. In germline, CDR1 is SGHNT, CDR2 YYREEE (reference sequence). The CDR3, as DNA: TGTGCCAGCAGCTTGGAGGGGACAGGGGACCGGGAGCAGTACTTC. This translates into CASSLEGTGDREQYF. Full variable domain (outside the CDR3, taken from reference TRBV5-4 and TRBJ2-7): ETGVTQSPTHLIKTRGQQVTLRCSSQSGHNTVSWYQQALGQGPQFIFQYYREEENGRGNFPPRFSGLQFPNYSSELNVNALELDDSALYLCASSLEGTGDREQYFGPGTRLTVT.

V gene TRBV5-6 combines with J gene TRBJ1-6, with TRBD1 matching 9 bases. This CDR3 spans 14 amino acids. V shed 9 bases and J 9 bases; nucleotides not matched to a gene: 10. CDR1 and CDR2 (germline): SGHDT, YYEEEE. The chain's CDR3 is CATQGARGASPLHF. CDR3 bases: TGTGCCACACAGGGGGCGCGAGGGGCTTCACCCCTCCACTTT.

The chain combines TRBV30 with TRBJ2-3; D is perhaps TRBD2 (6 bases). CDR1 and CDR2 (germline): GTSNPN, SVGIG (reference sequence). The germline V and J ends were trimmed by 0 bases and 1 base, with 14 bases remaining between them. The CDR3 contains 16 residues. CDR3 sequence (DNA): TGTGCCTGGAGTGTTGGAGCGGGCCTTGGCACAGATACGCAGTATTTT. Protein product: CAWSVGAGLGTDTQYF.

The V gene is TRBV10-3, the J gene TRBJ1-5; 8 positions match TRBD1. Germline V gives CDR1 ENHRY, CDR2 SYGVKD. After removal of 5 bases from V and 5 bases from J, the junction contained 2 bases not matched to a gene. The CDR3 extends over 13 amino acids. The CDR3 is CAISQQGDQPQHF. The CDR3 DNA sequence: TGTGCCATCAGTCAACAGGGGGATCAGCCCCAGCATTTT.